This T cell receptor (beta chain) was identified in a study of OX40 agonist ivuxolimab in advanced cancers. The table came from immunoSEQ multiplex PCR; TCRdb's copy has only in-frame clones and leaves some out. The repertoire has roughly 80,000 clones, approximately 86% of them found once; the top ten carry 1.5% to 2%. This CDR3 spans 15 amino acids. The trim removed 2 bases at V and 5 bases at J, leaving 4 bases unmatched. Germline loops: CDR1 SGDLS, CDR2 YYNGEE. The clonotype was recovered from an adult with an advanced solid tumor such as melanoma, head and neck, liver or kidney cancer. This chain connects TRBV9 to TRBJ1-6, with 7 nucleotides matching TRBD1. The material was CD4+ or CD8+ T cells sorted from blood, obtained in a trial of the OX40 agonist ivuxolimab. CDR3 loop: CASSVRDSHNSPLHF. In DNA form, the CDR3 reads TGTGCCAGCAGCGTCCGGGACAGTCATAATTCACCCCTCCACTTT.